This TCR beta chain is from a study of blood T cells in healthy people across ages. Points from the study as a whole: In these data, TCR beta diversity tracked strongly with naive T cell percentage.

This clonotype was seen a few times. No antigen is known for it. Together with a sample-barcoded 5' primer, a J-beta primer mix was included in a second PCR lasting about 6 to 12 cycles. Each cDNA molecule carried a tag from a template-switch adaptor that contained 12 random nucleotides. Individual samples furnished no less than 2.5 million CDR3-containing paired-end reads apiece. TCRdb independently ran MiXCR on the 5' RACE reads; one entry per CDR3 protein. This sample yields 550,000 to 600,000 distinct CDR3 sequences, of which under 55% are seen a single time; around 25% belongs to the top ten. The V end was cut by 4 bases, the J end by 5 bases, with 9 bases between. The CDR3 runs to 14 residues. Per the germline V gene, CDR1 is MNHEY and CDR2 is SVGAGI.

The sequence was obtained from a man older than 75 in good health. Sequenced input: blood. V usage is TRBV6-5 and J usage is TRBJ1-6; maybe TRBD1 (5 bases). CDR3 residues: CASSLGPNNSPLHF. CDR3 sequence (DNA): TGTGCCAGCAGTTTGGGACCGAATAATTCACCCCTCCACTTT.